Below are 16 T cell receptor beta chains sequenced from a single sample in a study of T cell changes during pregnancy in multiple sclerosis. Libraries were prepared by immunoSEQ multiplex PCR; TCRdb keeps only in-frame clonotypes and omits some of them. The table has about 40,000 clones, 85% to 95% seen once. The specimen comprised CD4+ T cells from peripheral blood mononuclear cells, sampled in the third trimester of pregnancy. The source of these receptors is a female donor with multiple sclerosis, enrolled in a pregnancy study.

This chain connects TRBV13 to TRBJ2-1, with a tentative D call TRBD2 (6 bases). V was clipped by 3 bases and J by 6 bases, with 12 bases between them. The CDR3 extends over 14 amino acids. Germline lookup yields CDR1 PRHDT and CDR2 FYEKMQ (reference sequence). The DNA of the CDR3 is TGTGCCAGCAGCTTTTTTCGGGGGATCAATGAGCAGTTCTTC. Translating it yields CASSFFRGINEQFF.

This CDR3 reads CASSERDRDSPLHF. Here the CDR3 DNA reads TGTGCCAGCAGTGAACGTGACAGGGACTCACCCCTCCACTTT. This chain connects TRBV6-1 to TRBJ1-6, with 7 bases fitting TRBD1. The CDR3 is made up of 14 amino acids. CDR1 and CDR2 from the germline V gene are MNHNS and SASEGT. The V and J ends lost 2 bases and 10 bases, in that order; junction bases with no gene match: 5.

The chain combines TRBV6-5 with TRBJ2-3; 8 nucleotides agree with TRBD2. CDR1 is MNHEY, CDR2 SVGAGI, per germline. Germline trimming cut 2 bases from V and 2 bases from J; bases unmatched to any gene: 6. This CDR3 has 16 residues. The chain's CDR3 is CASSYGAGAYTDTQYF. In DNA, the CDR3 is TGTGCCAGCAGTTACGGAGCGGGGGCCTACACAGATACGCAGTATTTT.

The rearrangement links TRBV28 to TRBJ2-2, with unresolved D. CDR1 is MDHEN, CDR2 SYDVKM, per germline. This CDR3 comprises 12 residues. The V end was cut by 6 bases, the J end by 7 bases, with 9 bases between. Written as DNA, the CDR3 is TGTGCCAGCAGCACCACAATCGGGGAGCTGTTTTTT. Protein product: CASSTTIGELFF.

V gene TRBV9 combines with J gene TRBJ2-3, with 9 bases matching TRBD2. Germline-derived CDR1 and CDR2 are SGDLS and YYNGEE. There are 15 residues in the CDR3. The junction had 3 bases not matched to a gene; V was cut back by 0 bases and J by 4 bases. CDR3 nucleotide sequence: TGTGCCAGCAGCGTAGGCGGGAGGGCCCCAGATACGCAGTATTTT. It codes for CASSVGGRAPDTQYF.

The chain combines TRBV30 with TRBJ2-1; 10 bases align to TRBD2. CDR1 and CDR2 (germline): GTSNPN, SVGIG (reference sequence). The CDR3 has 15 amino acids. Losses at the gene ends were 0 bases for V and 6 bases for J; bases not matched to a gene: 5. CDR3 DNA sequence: TGTGCCTGGAGTGTAGCTAGCGGGAGCGTCAATGAGCAGTTCTTC. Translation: CAWSVASGSVNEQFF.

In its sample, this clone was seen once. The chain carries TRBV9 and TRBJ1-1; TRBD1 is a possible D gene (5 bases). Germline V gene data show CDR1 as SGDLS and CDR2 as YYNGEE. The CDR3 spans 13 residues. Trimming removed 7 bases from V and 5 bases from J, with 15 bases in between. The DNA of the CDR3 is TGTGCCAGCGCCGCGGGGGTGTGGACTGAAGCTTTCTTT. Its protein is CASAAGVWTEAFF.

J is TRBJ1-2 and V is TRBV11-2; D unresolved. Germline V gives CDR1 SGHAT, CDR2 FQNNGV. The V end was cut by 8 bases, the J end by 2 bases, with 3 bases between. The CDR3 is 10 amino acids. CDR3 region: CASGNYGYTF. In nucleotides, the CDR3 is TGTGCCAGCGGCAACTATGGCTACACCTTC.

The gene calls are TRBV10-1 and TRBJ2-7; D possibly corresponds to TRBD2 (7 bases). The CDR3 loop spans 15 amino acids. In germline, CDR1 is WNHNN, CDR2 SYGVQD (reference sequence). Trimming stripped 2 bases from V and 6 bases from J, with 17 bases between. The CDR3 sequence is CASSEPRLGGGEQYF. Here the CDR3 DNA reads TGCGCCAGCAGTGAGCCCCGACTAGGGGGGGGCGAGCAGTACTTC.

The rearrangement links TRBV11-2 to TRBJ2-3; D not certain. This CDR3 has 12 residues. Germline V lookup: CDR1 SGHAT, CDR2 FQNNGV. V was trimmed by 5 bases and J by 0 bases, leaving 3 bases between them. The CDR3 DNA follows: TGTGCCAGCAGCCCAAGCACAGATACGCAGTATTTT. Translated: CASSPSTDTQYF.

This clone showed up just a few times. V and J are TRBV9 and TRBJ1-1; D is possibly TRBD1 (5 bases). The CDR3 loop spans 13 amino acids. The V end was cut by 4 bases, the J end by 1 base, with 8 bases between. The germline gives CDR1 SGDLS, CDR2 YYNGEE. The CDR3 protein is CASSRQRNTEAFF. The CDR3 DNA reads TGTGCCAGCAGCAGACAGCGGAACACTGAAGCTTTCTTT.

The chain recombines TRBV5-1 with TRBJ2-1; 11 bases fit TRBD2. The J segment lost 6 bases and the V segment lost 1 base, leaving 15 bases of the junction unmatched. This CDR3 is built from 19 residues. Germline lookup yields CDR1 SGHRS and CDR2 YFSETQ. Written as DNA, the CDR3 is TGCGCCAGCAGCTTGAGTGGGTTAGCGGGAGGGCCGGGGCTCAATGAGCAGTTCTTC. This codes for CASSLSGLAGGPGLNEQFF.

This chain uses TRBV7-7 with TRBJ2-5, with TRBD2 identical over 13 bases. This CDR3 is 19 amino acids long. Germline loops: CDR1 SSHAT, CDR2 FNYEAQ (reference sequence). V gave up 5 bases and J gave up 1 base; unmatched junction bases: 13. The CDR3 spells CASSPRRTSGGVIQETQYF. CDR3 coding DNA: TGTGCCAGCAGCCCTAGACGGACTAGCGGGGGAGTTATCCAAGAGACCCAGTACTTC.

The CDR3 loop reads CSVEPYNEQFF. In DNA form, the CDR3 reads TGCAGTGTAGAACCTTACAATGAGCAGTTCTTC. The chain recombines TRBV20-1 with TRBJ2-1; D not certain. The CDR3 has 11 amino acids. Germline V gene data show CDR1 as DFQATT and CDR2 as SNEGSKA (reference sequence). The ends were cut back, 7 bases at V and 4 bases at J, with 8 bases in the middle.

The chain's CDR3 is CASSVRDRGEAFF. The CDR3 nucleotides are TGTGCCAGCAGCGTCCGGGACAGGGGCGAGGCTTTCTTT. The gene calls are TRBV7-2 and TRBJ1-1, with 10 bases lining up with TRBD1. J gave up 11 bases and V 5 bases, and 8 bases lay outside the gene matches. Per germline, CDR1 SGHTA and CDR2 FQGNSA. This CDR3 is built from 13 residues.

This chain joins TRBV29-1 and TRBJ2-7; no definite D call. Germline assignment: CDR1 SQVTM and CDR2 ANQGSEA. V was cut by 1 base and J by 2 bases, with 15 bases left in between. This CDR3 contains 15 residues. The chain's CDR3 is CSVEVPARGPYEQYF. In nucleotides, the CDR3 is TGCAGCGTTGAAGTTCCAGCGCGAGGTCCCTACGAGCAGTACTTC.